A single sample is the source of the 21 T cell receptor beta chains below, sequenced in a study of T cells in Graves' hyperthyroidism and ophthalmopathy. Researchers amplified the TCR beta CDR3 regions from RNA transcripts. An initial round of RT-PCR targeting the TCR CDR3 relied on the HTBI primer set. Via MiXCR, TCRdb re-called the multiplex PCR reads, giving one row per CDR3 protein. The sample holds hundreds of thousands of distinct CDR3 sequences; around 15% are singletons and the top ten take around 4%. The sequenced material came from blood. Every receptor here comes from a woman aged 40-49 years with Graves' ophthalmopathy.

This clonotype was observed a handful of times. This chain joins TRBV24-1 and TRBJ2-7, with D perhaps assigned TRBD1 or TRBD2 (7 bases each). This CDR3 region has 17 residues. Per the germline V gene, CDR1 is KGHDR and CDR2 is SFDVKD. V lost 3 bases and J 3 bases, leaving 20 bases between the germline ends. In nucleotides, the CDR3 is TGTGCCACCAGTGATGGGATCTCAGGGGGGGGACTCTACGAGCAGTACTTC. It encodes CATSDGISGGGLYEQYF.

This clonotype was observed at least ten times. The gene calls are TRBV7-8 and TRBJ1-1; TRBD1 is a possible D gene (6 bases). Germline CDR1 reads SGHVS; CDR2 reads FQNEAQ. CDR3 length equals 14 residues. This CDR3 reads CATRGGGRNTEAFF. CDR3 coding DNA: TGTGCTACGAGGGGGGGGGGCCGGAACACTGAAGCTTTCTTT.

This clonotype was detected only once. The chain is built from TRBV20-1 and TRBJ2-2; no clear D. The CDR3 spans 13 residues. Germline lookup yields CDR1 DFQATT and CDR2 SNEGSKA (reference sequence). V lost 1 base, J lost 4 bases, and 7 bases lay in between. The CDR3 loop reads CSARGPSTGELFF. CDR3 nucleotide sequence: TGCAGTGCTAGAGGCCCCAGCACCGGGGAGCTGTTTTTT.

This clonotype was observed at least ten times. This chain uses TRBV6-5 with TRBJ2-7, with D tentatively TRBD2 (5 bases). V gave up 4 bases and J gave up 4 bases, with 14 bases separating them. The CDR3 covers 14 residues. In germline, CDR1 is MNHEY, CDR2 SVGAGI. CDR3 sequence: CASSSSNSGYEQYF. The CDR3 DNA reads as TGTGCCAGCAGTTCAAGCAACTCGGGATACGAGCAGTACTTC.

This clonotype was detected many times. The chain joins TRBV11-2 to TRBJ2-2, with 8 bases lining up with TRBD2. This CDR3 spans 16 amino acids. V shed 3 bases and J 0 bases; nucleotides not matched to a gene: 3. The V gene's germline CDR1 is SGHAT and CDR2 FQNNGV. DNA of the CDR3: TGTGCCAGCAGCTTCCAAGCGGGAGCGAACACCGGGGAGCTGTTTTTT. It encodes CASSFQAGANTGELFF.

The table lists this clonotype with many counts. The CDR3 here is CSVEDRIDYGYTF. Written as DNA, the CDR3 is TGCAGCGTTGAGGACAGGATAGACTATGGCTACACCTTC. This chain connects TRBV29-1 to TRBJ1-2; 7 bases fit TRBD1. The V segment lost 3 bases and the J segment 3 bases; nucleotides outside the gene matches: 4. Germline CDR1 and CDR2: SQVTM and ANQGSEA. This CDR3 contains 13 residues. Full variable domain (missing parts from reference TRBV29-1 and TRBJ1-2): SAVISQKPSRDICQRGTSLTIQCQVDSQVTMMFWYRQQPGQSLTLIATANQGSEATYESGFVIDKFPISRPNLTFSTLTVSNMSPEDSSIYLCSVEDRIDYGYTFGSGTRLTVV.

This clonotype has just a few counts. The CDR3 DNA sequence: TGTGCCAGGCGACAGGGACGTCAGCCCCAGCATTTT. Translating gives CARRQGRQPQHF. This chain uses TRBV27 with TRBJ1-5; 7 positions agree with TRBD1. The V gene's germline CDR1 is MNHEY and CDR2 SMNVEV (reference sequence). The ends lost 9 bases at V and 6 bases at J; junction bases unmatched: 5. There are 12 residues in the CDR3.

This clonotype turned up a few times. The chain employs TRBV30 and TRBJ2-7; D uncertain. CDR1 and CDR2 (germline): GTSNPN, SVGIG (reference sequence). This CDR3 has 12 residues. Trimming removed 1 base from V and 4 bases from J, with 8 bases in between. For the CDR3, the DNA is TGTGCCTGGAGTGGTGTCGGGTACGAGCAGTACTTC. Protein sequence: CAWSGVGYEQYF.

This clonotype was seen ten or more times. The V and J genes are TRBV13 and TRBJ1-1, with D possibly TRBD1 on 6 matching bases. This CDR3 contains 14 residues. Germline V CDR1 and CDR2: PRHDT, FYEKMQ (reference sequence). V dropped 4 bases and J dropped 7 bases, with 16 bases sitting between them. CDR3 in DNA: TGTGCCAGCAGCTACAGGGTAATGGAAGGTGAAGCTTTCTTT. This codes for CASSYRVMEGEAFF.

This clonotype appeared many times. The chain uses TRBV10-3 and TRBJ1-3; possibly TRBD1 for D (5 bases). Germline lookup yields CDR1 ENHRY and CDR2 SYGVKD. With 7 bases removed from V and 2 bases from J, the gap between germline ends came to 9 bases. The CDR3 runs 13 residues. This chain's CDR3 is CAITGDPGNTIYF. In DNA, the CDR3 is TGTGCCATCACCGGGGACCCTGGAAACACCATATATTTT.

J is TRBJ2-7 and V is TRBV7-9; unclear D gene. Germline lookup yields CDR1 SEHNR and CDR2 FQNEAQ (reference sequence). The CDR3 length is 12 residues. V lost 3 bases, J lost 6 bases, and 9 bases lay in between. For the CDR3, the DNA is TGTGCCAGCAGCTTTGTCCCCGGCGAGCAGTACTTC. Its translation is CASSFVPGEQYF.

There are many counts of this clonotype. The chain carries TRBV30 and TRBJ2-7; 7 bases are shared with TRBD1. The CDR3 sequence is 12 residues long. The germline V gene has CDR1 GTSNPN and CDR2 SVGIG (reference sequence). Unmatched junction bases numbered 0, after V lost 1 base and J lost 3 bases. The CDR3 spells CAWSGDSYEQYF. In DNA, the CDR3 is TGTGCCTGGAGTGGGGACAGCTACGAGCAGTACTTC.

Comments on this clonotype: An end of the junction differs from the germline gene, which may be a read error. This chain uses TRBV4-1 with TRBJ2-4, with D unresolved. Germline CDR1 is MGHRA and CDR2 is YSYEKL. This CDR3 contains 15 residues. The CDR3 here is CAGSQELKGEDIQYF. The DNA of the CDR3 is TGCGCCGGCAGCCAGGAACTTAAGGGCGAGGACATTCAGTACTTC.

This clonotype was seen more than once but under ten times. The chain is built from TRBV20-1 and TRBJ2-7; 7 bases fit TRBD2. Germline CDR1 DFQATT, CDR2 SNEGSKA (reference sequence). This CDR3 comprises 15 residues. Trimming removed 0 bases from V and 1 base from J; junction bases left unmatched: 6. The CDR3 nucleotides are TGCAGTGCTAGAGATGAGCGGGGACCGTCCTACGAGCAGTACTTC. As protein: CSARDERGPSYEQYF.

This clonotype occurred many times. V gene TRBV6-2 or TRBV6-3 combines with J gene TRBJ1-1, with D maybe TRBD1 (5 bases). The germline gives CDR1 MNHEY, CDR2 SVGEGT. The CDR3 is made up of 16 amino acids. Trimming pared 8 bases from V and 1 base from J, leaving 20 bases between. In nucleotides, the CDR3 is TGTGCCAGCGGAGGTCGGAAAGGGGTAGGGAACACTGAAGCTTTCTTT. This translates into CASGGRKGVGNTEAFF.

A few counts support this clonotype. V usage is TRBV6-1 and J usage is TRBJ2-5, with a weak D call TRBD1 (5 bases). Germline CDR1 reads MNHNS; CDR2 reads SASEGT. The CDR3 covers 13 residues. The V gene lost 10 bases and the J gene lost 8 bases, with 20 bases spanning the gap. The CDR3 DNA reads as TGTGCCACCCAGGGTAACTCCCAAGTAACCCAGTACTTC. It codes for CATQGNSQVTQYF.

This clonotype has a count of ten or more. DNA for the CDR3: TGTGCCAGCAGTTTATGGTTCGGAGACGAGCAGTACTTC. Amino acid sequence: CASSLWFGDEQYF. The rearrangement links TRBV27 to TRBJ2-7; D unclear. The CDR3 sequence is 13 residues long. Trimming took 1 base from V and 5 from J, leaving 9 bases between them. Germline CDR1 is MNHEY and CDR2 is SMNVEV (reference sequence).

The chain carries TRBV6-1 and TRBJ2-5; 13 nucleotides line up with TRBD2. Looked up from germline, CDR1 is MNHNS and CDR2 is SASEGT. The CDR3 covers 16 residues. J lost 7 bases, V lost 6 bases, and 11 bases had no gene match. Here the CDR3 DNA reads TGTGCCAGCAGAGGGACTAGCGGGGAATTCGCGGGGACCCAGTACTTC. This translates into CASRGTSGEFAGTQYF.

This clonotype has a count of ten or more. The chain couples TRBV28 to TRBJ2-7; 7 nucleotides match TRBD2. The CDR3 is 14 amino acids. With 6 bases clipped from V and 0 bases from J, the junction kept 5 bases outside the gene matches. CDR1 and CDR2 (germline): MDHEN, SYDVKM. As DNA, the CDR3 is TGTGCCAGCAGCCTGACTAGCACCTCCTACGAGCAGTACTTC. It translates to CASSLTSTSYEQYF.

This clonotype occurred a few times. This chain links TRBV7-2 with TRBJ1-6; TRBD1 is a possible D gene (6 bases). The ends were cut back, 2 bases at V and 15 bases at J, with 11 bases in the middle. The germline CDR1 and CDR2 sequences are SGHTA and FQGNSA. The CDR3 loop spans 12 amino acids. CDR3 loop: CASSLRGALLHF. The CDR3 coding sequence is TGTGCCAGCAGCTTAAGGGGGGCGCTCCTCCACTTT.

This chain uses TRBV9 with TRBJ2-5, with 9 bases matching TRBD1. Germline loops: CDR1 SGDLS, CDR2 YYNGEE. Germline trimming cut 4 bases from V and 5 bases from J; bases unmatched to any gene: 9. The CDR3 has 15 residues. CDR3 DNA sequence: TGTGCCAGCAGCCCCCGGACAGGGGTAAGCGAGACCCAGTACTTC. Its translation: CASSPRTGVSETQYF.